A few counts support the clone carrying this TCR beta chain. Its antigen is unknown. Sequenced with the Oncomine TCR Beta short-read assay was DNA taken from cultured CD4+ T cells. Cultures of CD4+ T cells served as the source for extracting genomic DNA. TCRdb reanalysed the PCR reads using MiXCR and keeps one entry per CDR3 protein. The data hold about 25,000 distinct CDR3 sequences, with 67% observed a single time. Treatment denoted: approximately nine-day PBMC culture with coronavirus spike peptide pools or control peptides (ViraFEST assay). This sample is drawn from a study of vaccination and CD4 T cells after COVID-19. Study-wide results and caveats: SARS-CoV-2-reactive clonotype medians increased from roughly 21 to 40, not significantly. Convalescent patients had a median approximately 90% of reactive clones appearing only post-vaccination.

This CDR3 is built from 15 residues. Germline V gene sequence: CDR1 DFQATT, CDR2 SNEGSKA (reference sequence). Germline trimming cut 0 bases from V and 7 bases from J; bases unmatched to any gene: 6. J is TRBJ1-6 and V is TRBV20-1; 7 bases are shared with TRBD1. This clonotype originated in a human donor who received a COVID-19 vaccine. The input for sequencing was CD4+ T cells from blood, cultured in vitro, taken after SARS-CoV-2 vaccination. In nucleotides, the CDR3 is TGCAGTGCTAGAGAAAACAGGGGTGAGAATTCACCCCTCCACTTT. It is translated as CSARENRGENSPLHF.